This T cell receptor (beta chain) was obtained from a study of T-cell memory formation after mild COVID-19. Amplification by 5'RACE using constant-segment primers produced TCR alpha and TCR beta cDNA libraries that carried sample barcodes and UMIs. TCRdb redid the calling of the 5' RACE reads with MiXCR, one entry per CDR3 protein. The sample contains 350,000 to 550,000 distinct CDR3 sequences, 15% to 20% of which appear only once. On this clonotype: The antigen is not known.

Study-wide findings and caveats: Chiefly within CM and EM were the contracting CD4+ clones; CD8+ ones were within EMRA. Clones from the second wave (peaking day 37) had unconfirmed SARS-CoV-2 specificity. Clones contracting over day 15 to 85 were CD4/CD8 balanced, with later expanders leaning CD4+.

Material: PBMCs or a T cell subset sorted from them (not recorded which). The TCR comes from a man in his late teens or twenties who had mild COVID-19 (a few samples of this study predate the infection). Cell type and time point are not known.

The CDR3 sequence is CASSLGGRGNTIYF. CDR3 nucleotides: TGTGCCAGCAGCTTGGGGGGTCGTGGAAACACCATATATTTT. J is TRBJ1-3 and V is TRBV11-2; D is possibly TRBD1 (5 bases). This CDR3 is built from 14 residues. Trimming pared 3 bases from V and 3 bases from J, leaving 9 bases between. Germline CDR1 and CDR2: SGHAT and FQNNGV.